What follows are 7 T cell receptor beta chains derived from one specimen sequenced in a study of CD8 T cells in Susac syndrome. Reverse transcription used about 0.5 to 1 ug RNA and random hexamers. One entry per CDR3 protein, called by TCRdb with MiXCR from the immunoSEQ multiplex PCR reads. This sample has a few hundred thousand distinct CDR3 sequences, with 95% found just once. Sequencing used CD4+ T cells from PBMCs. The receptors shown here come from a human donor with multiple sclerosis.

This chain joins TRBV7-2 and TRBJ2-3; 7 bases match TRBD2. The trim removed 5 bases at V and 0 bases at J, leaving 5 bases unmatched. The length of the CDR3 is 15 residues. Germline lookup yields CDR1 SGHTA and CDR2 FQGNSA. CDR3 DNA: TGTGCCAGCAGCGCAATCGGGGGGAGCACAGATACGCAGTATTTT. Translation: CASSAIGGSTDTQYF.

The rearrangement joins TRBV12-3 or TRBV12-4 to TRBJ2-5, with 8 bases identical to TRBD2. Trimming at V came to 4 bases and at J to 2 bases, leaving 9 bases not matched to a gene. The CDR3 runs 16 residues. The CDR3 nucleotides are TGTGCCAGCAGTTCGACCGGGGGGGAGACACAAGAGACCCAGTACTTC. Amino acid sequence: CASSSTGGETQETQYF.

The chain couples TRBV29-1 to TRBJ1-2; TRBD1 agrees at 9 bases. Looked up from germline, CDR1 is SQVTM and CDR2 is ANQGSEA. The CDR3 spans 16 residues. After removal of 2 bases from V and 1 base from J, the junction contained 8 bases not matched to a gene. The DNA of the CDR3 is TGCAGCGTTGAAAGGAGAGACAGGGGGTTTAACTATGGCTACACCTTC. Amino acid sequence: CSVERRDRGFNYGYTF.

The J gene is TRBJ2-3, the V gene TRBV20-1, with 8 bases aligning to TRBD2. Germline V gene sequence: CDR1 DFQATT, CDR2 SNEGSKA (reference sequence). The ends lost 4 bases at V and 9 bases at J; junction bases unmatched: 12. The CDR3 loop spans 14 amino acids. DNA for the CDR3: TGCAGTGCTACAGCACGCGGACTAGCTGGGACGCAGTATTTT. Translation gives CSATARGLAGTQYF.

This chain links TRBV5-6 with TRBJ1-1, with D maybe TRBD1 (5 bases). Trimming took off 6 bases at V and 2 bases at J, with 17 bases between the two ends. The germline V gene encodes CDR1 SGHDT and CDR2 YYEEEE. This CDR3 has 15 residues. The DNA for the CDR3 is TGTGCCAGCACTGGGGGAGGGTTGTTTAACACTGAAGCTTTCTTT. This codes for CASTGGGLFNTEAFF.

The chain has TRBV29-1 and TRBJ2-7; the D is unclear. The V gene's germline CDR1 is SQVTM and CDR2 ANQGSEA. This CDR3 has 12 amino acids. Deletions cut 7 bases from V and 2 bases from J, with 12 bases between. CDR3 nucleotides: TGCAGCGCCTGGGAACGCACCTACGAGCAGTACTTC. This codes for CSAWERTYEQYF.

The gene calls are TRBV7-9 and TRBJ1-1, with no clear D. Germline CDR1 and CDR2: SEHNR and FQNEAQ (reference sequence). The ends were cut back, 11 bases at V and 0 bases at J, with 16 bases in the middle. The CDR3 contains 14 residues. The CDR3 region is CASFAVTMNTEAFF. DNA for the CDR3: TGTGCCTCCTTCGCGGTTACGATGAACACTGAAGCTTTCTTT. The full variable domain, in which reference TRBV7-9 and TRBJ1-1 provide the parts outside the CDR3, is DTGVSQNPRHKITKRGQNVTFRCDPISEHNRLYWYRQTLGQGPEFLTYFQNEAQLEKSRLLSDRFSAERPKGSFSTLEIQRTEQGDSAMYLCASFAVTMNTEAFFGQGTRLTVV.